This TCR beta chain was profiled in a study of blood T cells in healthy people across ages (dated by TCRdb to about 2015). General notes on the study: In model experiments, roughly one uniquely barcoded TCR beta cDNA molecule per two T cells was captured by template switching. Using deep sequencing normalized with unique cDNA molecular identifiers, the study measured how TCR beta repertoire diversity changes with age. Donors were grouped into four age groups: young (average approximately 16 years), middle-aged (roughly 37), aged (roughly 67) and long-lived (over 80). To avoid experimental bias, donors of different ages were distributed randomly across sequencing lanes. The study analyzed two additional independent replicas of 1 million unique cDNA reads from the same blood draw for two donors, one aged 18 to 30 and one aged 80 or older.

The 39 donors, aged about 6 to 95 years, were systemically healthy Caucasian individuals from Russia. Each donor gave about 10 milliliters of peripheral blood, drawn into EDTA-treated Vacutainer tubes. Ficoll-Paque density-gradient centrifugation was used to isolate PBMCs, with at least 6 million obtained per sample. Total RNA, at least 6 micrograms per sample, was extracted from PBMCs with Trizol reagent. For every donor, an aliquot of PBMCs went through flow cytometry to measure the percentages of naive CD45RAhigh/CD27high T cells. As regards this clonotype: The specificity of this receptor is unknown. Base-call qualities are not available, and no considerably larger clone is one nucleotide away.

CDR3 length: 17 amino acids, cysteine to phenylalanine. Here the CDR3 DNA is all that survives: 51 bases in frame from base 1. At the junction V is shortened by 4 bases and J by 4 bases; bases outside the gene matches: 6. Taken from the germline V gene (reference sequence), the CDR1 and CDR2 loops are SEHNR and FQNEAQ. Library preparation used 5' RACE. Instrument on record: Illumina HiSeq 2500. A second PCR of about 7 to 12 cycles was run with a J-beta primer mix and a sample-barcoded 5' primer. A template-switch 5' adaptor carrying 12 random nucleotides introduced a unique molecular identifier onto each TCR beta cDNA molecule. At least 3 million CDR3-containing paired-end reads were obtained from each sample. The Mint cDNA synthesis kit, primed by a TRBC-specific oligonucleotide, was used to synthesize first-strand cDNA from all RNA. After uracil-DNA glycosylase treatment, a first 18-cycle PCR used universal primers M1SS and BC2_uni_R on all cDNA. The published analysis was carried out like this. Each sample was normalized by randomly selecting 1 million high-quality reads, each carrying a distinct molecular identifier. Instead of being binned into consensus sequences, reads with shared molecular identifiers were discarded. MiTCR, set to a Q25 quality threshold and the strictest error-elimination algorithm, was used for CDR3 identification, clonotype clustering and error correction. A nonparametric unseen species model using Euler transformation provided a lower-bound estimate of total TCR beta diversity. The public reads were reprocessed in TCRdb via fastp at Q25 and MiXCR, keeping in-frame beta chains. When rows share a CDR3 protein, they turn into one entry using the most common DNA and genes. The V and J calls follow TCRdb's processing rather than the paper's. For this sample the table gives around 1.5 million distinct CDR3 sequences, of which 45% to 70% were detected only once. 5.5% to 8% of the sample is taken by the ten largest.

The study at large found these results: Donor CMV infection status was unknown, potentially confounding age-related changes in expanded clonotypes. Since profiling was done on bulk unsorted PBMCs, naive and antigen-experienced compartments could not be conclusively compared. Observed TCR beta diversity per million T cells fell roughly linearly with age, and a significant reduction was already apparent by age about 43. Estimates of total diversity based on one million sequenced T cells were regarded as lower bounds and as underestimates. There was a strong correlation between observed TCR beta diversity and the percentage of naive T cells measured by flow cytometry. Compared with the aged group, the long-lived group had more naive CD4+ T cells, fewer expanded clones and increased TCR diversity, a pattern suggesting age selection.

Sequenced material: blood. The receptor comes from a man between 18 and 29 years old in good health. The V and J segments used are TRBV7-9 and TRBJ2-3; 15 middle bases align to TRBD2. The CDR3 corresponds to CASSSGGLAGGSDTQYF. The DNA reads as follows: TGTGCCAGCAGCTCAGGTGGACTAGCGGGAGGGTCAGATACGCAGTATTTT.